This T cell receptor beta chain derives from a study of T cells in Graves' hyperthyroidism and ophthalmopathy. In making diagnoses, clinical symptoms, serum thyroxine and TRAb, thyroid ultrasound and orbital computed tomography were all used. The PBMCs were sourced from fresh peripheral blood (about 10 ml). In germline, CDR1 is GTSNPN, CDR2 SVGIG (reference sequence). With 1 base removed from V and 6 bases from J, the gap between germline ends came to 10 bases. CDR3 length: 13 amino acids. It was RNA transcripts that yielded the amplified TCR beta CDR3 regions. When the TCR CDR3 underwent first-round RT-PCR, the HTBI primer set was used. TCRdb reprocessed the multiplex PCR reads with MiXCR, giving one entry per CDR3 protein. The data contain roughly 100,000 distinct CDR3 sequences, over 45% of them singletons. This clonotype was seen a few times.

The sequencing input was blood. The TCR originated in a man aged 40-50 years with Graves' hyperthyroidism. This chain connects TRBV30 to TRBJ2-1; D might be TRBD1 (7 bases). The CDR3 loop reads CAWSGQGGNEQFF. Written as DNA, the CDR3 is TGTGCCTGGAGTGGCCAGGGGGGCAATGAGCAGTTCTTC.